This T cell receptor beta chain comes out of a study of breast tumors, draining lymph nodes, adjacent tissues. Findings of the study overall: Compared with lymph nodes, tumors were less diverse; compared with nontumor tissue, more. Luminal-like breast cancer showed significantly greater tumor-nontumor repertoire similarity than basal-like breast cancer did. Findings are consistent with lymph node origin and intratumoral expansion of most tumor T cells.

This CDR3 has 11 residues. Trimming took 5 bases from V and 4 from J, leaving 4 bases between them. From germline, CDR1 is KGHDR and CDR2 SFDVKD. Breast cancer patients provided tissue from their axillary draining lymph nodes. Many counts were recorded for this clonotype. As yet, its antigen is unknown. In TCRdb, the multiplex PCR reads were re-called with MiXCR into one record per CDR3 protein. The sample records 150,000 to 200,000 distinct CDR3 sequences, roughly 30% being singletons. The rearrangement links TRBV24-1 to TRBJ2-5; D call uncertain. The sequence was collected from a female donor with breast cancer. Some clones in this sample may be carry-over from other donors' samples. The sample was axillary lymph node tissue. This CDR3 is CATSGGETQYF. The CDR3 coding sequence is TGTGCCACCAGTGGCGGAGAGACCCAGTACTTC.